The sequence of this TCR beta chain was determined in a study of response to subunit inactivated influenza vaccine. Notes on the study in general: The authors put forward the suggestion that each seasonal influenza vaccination may bring in only a limited number of new T cells.

Ten or more counts support this clonotype. Its matching antigen is unknown. From the RT-PCR reads, TCRdb called clonotypes with MiXCR, one entry per CDR3 protein. The repertoire includes more than 450,000 distinct CDR3 sequences, roughly 10% of them detected once, and roughly 10% sits in the top ten. V was shortened by 3 bases and J by 7 bases, with 6 bases between the two germline ends. The CDR3 covers 11 residues. Germline V CDR1 and CDR2: MDHEN, SYDVKM. The source was PBMCs from blood, collected on the day of vaccination. The origin of this receptor is a man in his forties or fifties who received an inactivated influenza vaccine. V gene TRBV28 combines with J gene TRBJ2-5; D call uncertain. CDR3 loop: CASSFFGTQYF. CDR3 nucleotides: TGTGCCAGCAGTTTCTTCGGGACCCAGTACTTC.